The source of this T cell receptor (beta chain) is a study of T cell repertoires in cytomegalovirus infection. As for the study in general: HLA-C-restricted CMV epitopes, recently identified, and well-studied HLA-B-restricted ones were used by the study.

The CDR3 loop spans 16 amino acids. The V end lost 4 bases, the J end lost 3 bases, and 18 bases lay between the germline ends. CDR1 SEHNR and CDR2 FQNEAQ come from the germline V gene (reference sequence). Whole-study results and caveats: Dominating the ex vivo response were HLA-C-restricted CMV-specific TCR beta clonotypes. Cumulative public TCR beta family frequency identified carriers of CMV plus the relevant HLA.

Ten or more counts support this clonotype. Its target is unknown. TCRdb re-called the reads through MiXCR, storing one row per CDR3 protein. The repertoire holds about 900,000 distinct CDR3 sequences, with about a third as singletons. The clonotype was recovered from a human donor in good health (CMV status not recorded). Some clones in this sample may be carry-over from other donors' samples. Source: cultured CD8+ T cells from PBMCs, taken from culture after CMV antigen stimulation. The chain uses TRBV7-9 and TRBJ1-2; D is ambiguous. The CDR3 DNA is TGTGCCAGCAGCTCGCTTAACACCGGGGATCACTATGGCTACACCTTC. Its protein product is CASSSLNTGDHYGYTF.